Presented here are 11 T cell receptor beta chains from one specimen sequenced in a study of human T cells and chemical hapten exposure. TCRdb reprocessed the RACE reads via MiXCR and lists one record per CDR3 protein. This table holds tens of thousands of distinct CDR3 sequences, 9.9% found once. Sample time point: patch test 3, about 24 weeks after DPC sensitization. The treatment: therapeutic diphenylcyclopropenone sensitization with weekly scalp DPC. Sequencing was performed on whole blood, taken in connection with sensitization to the hapten diphenylcyclopropenone (DPC). These receptors were taken from a middle-aged woman with alopecia areata. Some clones in this sample may be carry-over from other donors' samples.

This clonotype was counted only a few times. The chain joins TRBV2 to TRBJ1-6; D remains ambiguous. The CDR3 covers 14 residues. Looked up from germline, CDR1 is SNHLY and CDR2 is FYNNEI. Trimming took 6 bases from V and 9 from J, leaving 15 bases between them. The CDR3: CASRGDTGVSPLHF. In DNA form, the CDR3 reads TGTGCCAGCAGGGGAGACACCGGAGTTTCACCCCTCCACTTT.

This clonotype has ten or more counts. V usage is TRBV7-3 and J usage is TRBJ2-7, with 7 bases aligning to TRBD1. Trimming at V came to 3 bases and at J to 7 bases, leaving 9 bases not matched to a gene. Looked up from germline, CDR1 is SGHTA and CDR2 is FQGTGA. The CDR3 length is 14 residues. The CDR3 bases are TGTGCCAGCAGCTTGCAGGGGGAGATTGGTGAGCAGTACTTC. It yields the protein CASSLQGEIGEQYF.

This clonotype showed up just a few times. This chain uses TRBV6-6 with TRBJ2-7; no clear D. This CDR3 contains 11 residues. Germline values: CDR1 MNHNY, CDR2 SVGAGI (reference sequence). V was pared by 5 bases and J by 1 base, with 3 bases between. CDR3 residues: CASSRSYEQYF. The CDR3 coding sequence is TGTGCCAGCAGTCGATCCTACGAGCAGTACTTC.

The V gene is TRBV6-1, the J gene TRBJ2-5; tentatively, D is TRBD2 (5 bases). Trimming stripped 4 bases from V and 0 bases from J, with 12 bases between. CDR1 and CDR2 from the germline V gene are MNHNS and SASEGT. The CDR3 contains 15 residues. The CDR3 is CASSVFGVNQETQYF. The CDR3 DNA follows: TGTGCCAGCAGTGTCTTCGGGGTAAACCAAGAGACCCAGTACTTC.

V and J are TRBV5-1 and TRBJ2-7; D might be TRBD2 (6 bases). CDR3 size: 14 residues. V was trimmed by 1 base and J by 3 bases, leaving 11 bases between them. Germline V lookup: CDR1 SGHRS, CDR2 YFSETQ. CDR3 nucleotides: TGCGCCAGCAGCTTGAGCGGGTATGACTACGAGCAGTACTTC. This translates into CASSLSGYDYEQYF.

This clonotype was seen ten or more times. This rearrangement joins TRBV6-4 to TRBJ2-1; D tentatively fits TRBD1 or TRBD2 (5 bases each). V lost 2 bases to trimming and J lost 1 base, with 12 bases between them. The germline V gene encodes CDR1 MRHNA and CDR2 SNTAGT. CDR3 length: 16 amino acids. The CDR3: CASSDGGTSSYNEQFF. CDR3 nucleotides: TGTGCCAGCAGTGACGGGGGTACCTCATCCTACAATGAGCAGTTCTTC.

This clonotype was counted only a few times. V usage is TRBV7-2 and J usage is TRBJ2-1; D ambiguous. V dropped 2 bases and J dropped 5 bases, with 7 bases sitting between them. Germline V gene data show CDR1 as SGHTA and CDR2 as FQGNSA. The CDR3 has 13 residues. This chain's CDR3 is CASSLSSHNEQFF. CDR3 in DNA: TGTGCCAGCAGCTTATCCAGCCACAATGAGCAGTTCTTC.

This clonotype was observed at least ten times. The chain combines TRBV11-3 with TRBJ2-2; D not certain. From germline, CDR1 is SGHNT and CDR2 YENEEA. The CDR3 is made up of 15 amino acids. V gave up 0 bases and J gave up 4 bases, with 9 bases separating them. CDR3 protein: CASSLDWDSTGELFF. CDR3 in DNA: TGTGCCAGCAGCTTAGACTGGGATTCCACCGGGGAGCTGTTTTTT.

This clonotype was picked up a small number of times. The chain uses TRBV20-1 and TRBJ2-5; 8 bases match TRBD2. This CDR3 contains 14 residues. Germline V gene data show CDR1 as DFQATT and CDR2 as SNEGSKA (reference sequence). Trimming removed 7 bases from V and 3 bases from J; junction bases left unmatched: 10. The CDR3 bases are TGCAGTGTCGGCGGGGGGCCGAACGAAGAGACCCAGTACTTC. It specifies CSVGGGPNEETQYF.

V and J are TRBV7-9 and TRBJ2-3; no definite D call. CDR1 and CDR2 (germline): SEHNR, FQNEAQ (reference sequence). With 0 bases removed from V and 2 bases from J, the gap between germline ends came to 9 bases. The CDR3 is made up of 15 amino acids. In DNA, the CDR3 is TGTGCCAGCAGCTTAGCAGGTGTCCCCACAGATACGCAGTATTTT. Amino acids: CASSLAGVPTDTQYF.

The chain combines TRBV3-1 with TRBJ2-2; D remains ambiguous. The V end lost 0 bases, the J end lost 5 bases, and 7 bases lay between the germline ends. This CDR3 has 14 residues. CDR1 and CDR2 (germline): LGHDT, YNNKEL (reference sequence). The CDR3 is CASSQEAITGELFF. In nucleotides, the CDR3 is TGTGCCAGCAGCCAAGAAGCGATTACCGGGGAGCTGTTTTTT.